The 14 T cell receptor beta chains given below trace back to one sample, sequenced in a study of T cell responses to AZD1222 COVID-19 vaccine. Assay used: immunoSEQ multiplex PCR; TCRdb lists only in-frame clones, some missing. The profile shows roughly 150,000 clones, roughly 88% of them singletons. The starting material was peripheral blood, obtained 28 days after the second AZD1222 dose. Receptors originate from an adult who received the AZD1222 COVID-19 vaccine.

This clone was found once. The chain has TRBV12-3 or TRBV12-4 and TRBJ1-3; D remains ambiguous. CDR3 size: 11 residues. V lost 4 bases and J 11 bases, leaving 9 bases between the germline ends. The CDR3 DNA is TGTGCCAGCAGTTCCACACCTGCCATATATTTT. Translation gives CASSSTPAIYF.

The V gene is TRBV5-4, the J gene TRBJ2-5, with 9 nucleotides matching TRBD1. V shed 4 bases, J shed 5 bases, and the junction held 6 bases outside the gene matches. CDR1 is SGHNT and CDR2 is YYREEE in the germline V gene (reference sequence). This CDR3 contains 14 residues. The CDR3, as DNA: TGTGCCAGCAGCCTACAGGGGGCAGTGGAGACCCAGTACTTC. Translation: CASSLQGAVETQYF.

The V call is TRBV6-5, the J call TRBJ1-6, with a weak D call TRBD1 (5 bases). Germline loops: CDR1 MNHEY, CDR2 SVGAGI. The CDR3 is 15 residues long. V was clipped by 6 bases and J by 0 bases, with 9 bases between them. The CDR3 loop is CASRGESSYNSPLHF. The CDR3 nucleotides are TGTGCCAGCAGAGGGGAGAGCTCCTATAATTCACCCCTCCACTTT.

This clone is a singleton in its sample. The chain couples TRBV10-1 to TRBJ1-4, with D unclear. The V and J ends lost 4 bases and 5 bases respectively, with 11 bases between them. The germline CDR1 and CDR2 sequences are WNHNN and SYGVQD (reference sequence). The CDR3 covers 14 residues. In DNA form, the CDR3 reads TGCGCCAGCAGTGCGACACTTACAAATGAAAAACTGTTTTTT. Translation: CASSATLTNEKLFF.

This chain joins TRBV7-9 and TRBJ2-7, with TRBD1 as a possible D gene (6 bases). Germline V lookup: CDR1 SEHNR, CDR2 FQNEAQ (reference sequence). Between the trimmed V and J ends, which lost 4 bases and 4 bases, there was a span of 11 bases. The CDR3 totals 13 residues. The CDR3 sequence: CASSSNREYEQYF. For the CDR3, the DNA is TGTGCCAGCAGCTCTAACAGGGAGTACGAGCAGTACTTC.

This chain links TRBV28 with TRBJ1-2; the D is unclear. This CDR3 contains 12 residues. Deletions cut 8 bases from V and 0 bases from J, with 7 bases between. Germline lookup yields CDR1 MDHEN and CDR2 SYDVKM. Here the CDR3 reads CASSGSNYGYTF. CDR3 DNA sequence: TGTGCCAGCTCGGGTTCTAACTATGGCTACACCTTC.

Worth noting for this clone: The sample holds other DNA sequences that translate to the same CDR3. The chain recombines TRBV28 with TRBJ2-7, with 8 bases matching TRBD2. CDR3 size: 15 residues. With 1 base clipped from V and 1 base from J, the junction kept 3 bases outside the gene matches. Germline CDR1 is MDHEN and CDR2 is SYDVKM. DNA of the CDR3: TGTGCCAGCAGTTTATCAGCTAGCGGGTCCTACGAGCAGTACTTC. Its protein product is CASSLSASGSYEQYF.

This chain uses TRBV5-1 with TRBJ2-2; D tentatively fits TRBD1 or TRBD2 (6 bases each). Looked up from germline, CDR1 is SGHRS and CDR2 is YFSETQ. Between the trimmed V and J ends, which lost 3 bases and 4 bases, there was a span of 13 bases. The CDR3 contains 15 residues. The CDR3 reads CASSSGAGFTGELFF. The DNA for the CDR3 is TGCGCCAGCAGCTCGGGGGCAGGGTTCACCGGGGAGCTGTTTTTT.

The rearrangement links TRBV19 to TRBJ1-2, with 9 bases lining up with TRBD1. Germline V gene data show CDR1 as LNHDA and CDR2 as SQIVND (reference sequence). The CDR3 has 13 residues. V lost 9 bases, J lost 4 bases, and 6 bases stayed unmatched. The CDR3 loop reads CASGQGMGYGYTF. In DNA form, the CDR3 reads TGTGCCAGCGGACAGGGGATGGGCTATGGCTACACCTTC.

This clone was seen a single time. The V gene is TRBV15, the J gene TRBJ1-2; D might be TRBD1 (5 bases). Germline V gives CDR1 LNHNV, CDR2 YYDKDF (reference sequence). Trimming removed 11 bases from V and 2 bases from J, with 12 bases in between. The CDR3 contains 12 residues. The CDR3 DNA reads TGTGCCGTGTCCGAGGGGAACTATGGCTACACCTTC. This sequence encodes CAVSEGNYGYTF.

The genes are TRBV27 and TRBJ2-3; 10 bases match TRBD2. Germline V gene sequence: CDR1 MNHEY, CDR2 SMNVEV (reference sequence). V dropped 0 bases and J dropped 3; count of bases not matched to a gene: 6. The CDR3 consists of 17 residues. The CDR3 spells CASSLSRAGGGTDTQYF. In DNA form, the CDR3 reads TGTGCCAGCAGTTTATCCCGAGCGGGAGGGGGGACAGATACGCAGTATTTT.

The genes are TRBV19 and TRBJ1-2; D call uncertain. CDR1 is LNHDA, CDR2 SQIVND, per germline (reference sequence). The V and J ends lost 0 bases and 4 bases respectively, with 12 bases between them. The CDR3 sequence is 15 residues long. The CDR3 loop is CASSIDVAVFYGYTF. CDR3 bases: TGTGCCAGTAGTATAGATGTCGCGGTTTTCTATGGCTACACCTTC.

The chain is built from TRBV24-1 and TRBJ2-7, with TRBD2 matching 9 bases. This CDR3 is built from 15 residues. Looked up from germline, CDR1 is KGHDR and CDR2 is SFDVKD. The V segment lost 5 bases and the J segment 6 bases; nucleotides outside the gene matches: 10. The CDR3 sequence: CATSGREGAPGEQYF. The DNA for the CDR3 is TGTGCCACCAGTGGGCGGGAGGGGGCCCCCGGCGAGCAGTACTTC.

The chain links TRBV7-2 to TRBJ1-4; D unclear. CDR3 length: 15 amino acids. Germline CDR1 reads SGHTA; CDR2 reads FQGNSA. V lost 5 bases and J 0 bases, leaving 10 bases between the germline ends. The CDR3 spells CASSPIGATNEKLFF. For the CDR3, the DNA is TGTGCCAGCAGCCCCATTGGGGCAACTAATGAAAAACTGTTTTTT.